This TCR beta chain was identified in a study of control samples from healthy donors and cancer patients. The repertoire was sequenced with immunoSEQ multiplex PCR; TCRdb's copy has only in-frame clones and lacks some. The sample lists 150,000 to 190,000 clones, over 90% occurring once. Sequencing was carried out using blood. The sequence was obtained from a man aged 45-60 years in good health.

The CDR3 DNA is TGCGCCAGCAGCCAACAGGGTTCTTCATCCGAGCAGTACTTC. Its protein is CASSQQGSSSEQYF. This rearrangement joins TRBV4-1 to TRBJ2-7; D is perhaps TRBD1 (5 bases). The CDR3 has 14 amino acids. Germline V CDR1 and CDR2: MGHRA, YSYEKL. V lost 2 bases, J lost 6 bases, and 14 bases lay in between.